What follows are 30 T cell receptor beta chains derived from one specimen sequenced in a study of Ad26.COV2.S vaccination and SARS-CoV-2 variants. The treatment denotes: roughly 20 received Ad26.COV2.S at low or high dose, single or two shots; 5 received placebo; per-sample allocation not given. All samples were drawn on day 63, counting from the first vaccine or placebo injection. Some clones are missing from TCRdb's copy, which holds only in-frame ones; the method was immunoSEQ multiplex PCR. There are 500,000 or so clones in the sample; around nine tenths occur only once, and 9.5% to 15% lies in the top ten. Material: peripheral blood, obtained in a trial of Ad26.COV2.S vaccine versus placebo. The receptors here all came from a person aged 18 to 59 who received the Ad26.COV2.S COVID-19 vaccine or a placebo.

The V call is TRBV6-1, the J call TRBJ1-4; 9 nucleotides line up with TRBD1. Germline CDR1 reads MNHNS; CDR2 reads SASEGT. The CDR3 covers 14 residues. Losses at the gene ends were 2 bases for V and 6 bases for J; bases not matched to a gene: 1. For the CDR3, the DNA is TGTGCCAGCAGTGAAACAGGGGGCTATGAAAAACTGTTTTTT. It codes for CASSETGGYEKLFF.

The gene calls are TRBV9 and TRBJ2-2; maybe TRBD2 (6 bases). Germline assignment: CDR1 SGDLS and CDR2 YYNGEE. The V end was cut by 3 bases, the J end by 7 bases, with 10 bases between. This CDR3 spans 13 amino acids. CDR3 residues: CASSAGVGGELFF. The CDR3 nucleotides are TGTGCCAGCAGCGCGGGGGTAGGCGGGGAGCTGTTTTTT. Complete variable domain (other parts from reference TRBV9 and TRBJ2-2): DSGVTQTPKHLITATGQRVTLRCSPRSGDLSVYWYQQSLDQGLQFLIQYYNGEERAKGNILERFSAQQFPDLHSELNLSSLELGDSALYFCASSAGVGGELFFGEGSRLTVL.

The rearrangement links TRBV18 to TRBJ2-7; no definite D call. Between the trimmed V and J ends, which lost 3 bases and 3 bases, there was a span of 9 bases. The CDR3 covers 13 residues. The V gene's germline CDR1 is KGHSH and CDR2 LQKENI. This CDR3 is CASSPLQDYEQYF. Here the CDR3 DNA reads TGTGCCAGCTCACCCCTACAAGACTACGAGCAGTACTTC.

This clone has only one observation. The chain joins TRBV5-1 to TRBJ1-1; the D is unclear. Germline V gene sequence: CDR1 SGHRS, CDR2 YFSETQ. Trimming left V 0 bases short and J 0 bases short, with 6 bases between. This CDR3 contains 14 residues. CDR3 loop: CASSLANMNTEAFF. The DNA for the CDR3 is TGCGCCAGCAGCTTGGCTAATATGAACACTGAAGCTTTCTTT.

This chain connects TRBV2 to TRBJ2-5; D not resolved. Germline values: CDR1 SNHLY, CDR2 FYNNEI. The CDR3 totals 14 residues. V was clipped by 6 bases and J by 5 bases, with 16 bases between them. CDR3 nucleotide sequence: TGTGCCAGCAGAAATTACGGGTTCCGTGAGACCCAGTACTTC. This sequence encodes CASRNYGFRETQYF.

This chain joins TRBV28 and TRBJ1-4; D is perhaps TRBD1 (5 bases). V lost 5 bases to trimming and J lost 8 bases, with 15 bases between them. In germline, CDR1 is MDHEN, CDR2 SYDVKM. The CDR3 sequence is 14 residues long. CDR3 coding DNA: TGTGCCAGCAGTCCGTCAGGGCAAGAAGAAAAACTGTTTTTT. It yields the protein CASSPSGQEEKLFF.

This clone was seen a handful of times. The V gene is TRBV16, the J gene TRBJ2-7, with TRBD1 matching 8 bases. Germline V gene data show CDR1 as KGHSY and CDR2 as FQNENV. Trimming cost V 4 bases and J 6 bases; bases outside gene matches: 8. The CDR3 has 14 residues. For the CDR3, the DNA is TGTGCCAGCAGCCTTAAAGGACAGGGTGGCGAGCAGTACTTC. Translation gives CASSLKGQGGEQYF.

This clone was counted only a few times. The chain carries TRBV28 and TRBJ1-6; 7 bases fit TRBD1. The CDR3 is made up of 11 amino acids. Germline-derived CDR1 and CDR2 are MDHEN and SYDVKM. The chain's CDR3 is CGTGDNSPLHF. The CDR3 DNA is TGTGGAACAGGGGATAATTCACCCCTCCACTTT.

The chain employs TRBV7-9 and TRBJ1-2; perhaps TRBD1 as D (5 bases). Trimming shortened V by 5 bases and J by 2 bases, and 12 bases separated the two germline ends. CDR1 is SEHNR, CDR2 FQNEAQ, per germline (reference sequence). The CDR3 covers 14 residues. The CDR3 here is CASSRDSQNYGYTF. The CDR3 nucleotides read TGTGCCAGCAGCAGGGACTCCCAGAACTATGGCTACACCTTC.

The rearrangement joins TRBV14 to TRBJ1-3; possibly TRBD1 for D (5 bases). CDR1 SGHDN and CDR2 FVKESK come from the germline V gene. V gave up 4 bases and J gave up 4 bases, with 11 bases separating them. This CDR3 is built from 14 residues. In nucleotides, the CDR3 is TGTGCCAGCAGCCGGGGGAGTCCGGGAAACACCATATATTTT. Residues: CASSRGSPGNTIYF. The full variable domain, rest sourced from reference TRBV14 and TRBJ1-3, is EAGVTQFPSHSVIEKGQTVTLRCDPISGHDNLYWYRRVMGKEIKFLLHFVKESKQDESGMPNNRFLAERTGGTYSTLKVQPAELEDSGVYFCASSRGSPGNTIYFGEGSWLTVV.

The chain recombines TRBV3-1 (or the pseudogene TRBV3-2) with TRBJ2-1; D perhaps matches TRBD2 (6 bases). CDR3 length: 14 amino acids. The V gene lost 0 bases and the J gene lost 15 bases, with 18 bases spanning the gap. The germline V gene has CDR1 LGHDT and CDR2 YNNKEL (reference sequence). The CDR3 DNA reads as TGTGCCAGCAGCCAAGATTCGGGGGTTGCTGGGTGGTTCTTC. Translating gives CASSQDSGVAGWFF.

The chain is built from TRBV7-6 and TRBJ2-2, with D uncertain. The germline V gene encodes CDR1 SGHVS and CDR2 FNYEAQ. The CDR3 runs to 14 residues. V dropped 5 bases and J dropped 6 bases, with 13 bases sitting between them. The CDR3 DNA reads TGTGCCAGCAGCCCTTATCTATCTTCCGGGGAGCTGTTTTTT. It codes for CASSPYLSSGELFF.

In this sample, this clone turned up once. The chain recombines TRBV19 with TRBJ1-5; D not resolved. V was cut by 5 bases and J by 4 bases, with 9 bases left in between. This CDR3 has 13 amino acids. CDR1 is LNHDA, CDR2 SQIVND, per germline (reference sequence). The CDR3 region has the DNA TGTGCCAGTAGTTTCACCAAAAATCAGCCCCAGCATTTT. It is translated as CASSFTKNQPQHF.

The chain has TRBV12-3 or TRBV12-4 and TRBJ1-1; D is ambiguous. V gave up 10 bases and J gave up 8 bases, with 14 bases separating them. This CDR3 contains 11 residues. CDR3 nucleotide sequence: TGTGCCACAGCACTCAGAGCAGAAGCTTTCTTT. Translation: CATALRAEAFF.

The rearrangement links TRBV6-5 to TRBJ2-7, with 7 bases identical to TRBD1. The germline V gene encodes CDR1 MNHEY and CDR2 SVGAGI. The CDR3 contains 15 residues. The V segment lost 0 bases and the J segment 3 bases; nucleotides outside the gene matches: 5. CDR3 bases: TGTGCCAGCAGTTACTCTCGACAGGGCAACTACGAGCAGTACTTC. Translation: CASSYSRQGNYEQYF.

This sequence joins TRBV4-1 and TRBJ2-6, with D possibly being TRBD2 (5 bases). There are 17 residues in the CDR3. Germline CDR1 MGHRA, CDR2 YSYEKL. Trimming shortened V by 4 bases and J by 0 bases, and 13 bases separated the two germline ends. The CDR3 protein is CASSPEDGISGANVLTF. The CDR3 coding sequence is TGCGCCAGCAGCCCCGAGGACGGGATCTCTGGGGCCAACGTCCTGACTTTC.

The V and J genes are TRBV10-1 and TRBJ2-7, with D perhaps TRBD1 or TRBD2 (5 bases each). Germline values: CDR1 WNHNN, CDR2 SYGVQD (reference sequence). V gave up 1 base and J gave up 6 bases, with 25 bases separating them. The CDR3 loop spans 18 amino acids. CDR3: CASSEFHPSGTGEPEQYF. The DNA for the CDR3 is TGCGCCAGCAGTGAGTTCCATCCTTCCGGGACCGGGGAACCCGAGCAGTACTTC.

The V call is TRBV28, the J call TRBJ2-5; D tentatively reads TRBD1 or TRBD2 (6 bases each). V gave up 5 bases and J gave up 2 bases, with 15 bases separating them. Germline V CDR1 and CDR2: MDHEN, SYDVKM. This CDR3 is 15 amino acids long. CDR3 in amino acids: CASSQGRSEQETQYF. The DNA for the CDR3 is TGTGCCAGCAGTCAGGGGAGGTCAGAACAAGAGACCCAGTACTTC.

CDR3 region: CASSVAWGGANTGELFF. CDR3 nucleotides: TGTGCCAGCAGCGTAGCTTGGGGCGGAGCGAACACCGGGGAGCTGTTTTTT. This chain joins TRBV9 and TRBJ2-2, with D possibly TRBD1 on 5 matching bases. V dropped 0 bases and J dropped 0 bases, with 12 bases sitting between them. The CDR3 totals 17 residues. Germline loops: CDR1 SGDLS, CDR2 YYNGEE.

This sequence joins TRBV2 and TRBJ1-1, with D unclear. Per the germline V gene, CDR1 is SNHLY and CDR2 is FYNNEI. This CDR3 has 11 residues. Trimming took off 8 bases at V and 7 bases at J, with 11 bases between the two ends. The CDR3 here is CASQGGFEAFF. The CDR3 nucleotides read TGTGCCAGCCAAGGAGGGTTTGAAGCTTTCTTT. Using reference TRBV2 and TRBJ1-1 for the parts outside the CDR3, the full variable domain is EPEVTQTPSHQVTQMGQEVILRCVPISNHLYFYWYRQILGQKVEFLVSFYNNEISEKSEIFDDQFSVERPDGSNFTLKIRSTKLEDSAMYFCASQGGFEAFFGQGTRLTVV.

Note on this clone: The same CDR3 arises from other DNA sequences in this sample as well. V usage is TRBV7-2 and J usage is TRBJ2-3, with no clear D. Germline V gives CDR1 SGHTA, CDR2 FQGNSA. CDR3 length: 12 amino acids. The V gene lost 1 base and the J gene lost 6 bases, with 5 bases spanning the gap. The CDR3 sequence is CASSLVGDTQYF. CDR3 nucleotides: TGTGCCAGCAGCTTAGTCGGGGATACGCAGTATTTT. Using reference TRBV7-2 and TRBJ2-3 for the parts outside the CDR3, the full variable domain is GAGVSQSPSNKVTEKGKDVELRCDPISGHTALYWYRQSLGQGLEFLIYFQGNSAPDKSGLPSDRFSAERTGGSVSTLTIQRTQQEDSAVYLCASSLVGDTQYFGPGTRLTVL.

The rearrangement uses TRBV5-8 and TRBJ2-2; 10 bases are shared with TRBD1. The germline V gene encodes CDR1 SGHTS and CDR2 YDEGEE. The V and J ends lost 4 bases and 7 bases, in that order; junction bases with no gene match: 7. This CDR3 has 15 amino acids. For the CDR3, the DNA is TGTGCCAGCAGCATCTGGGACAGGGGTAGCGGGGAGCTGTTTTTT. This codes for CASSIWDRGSGELFF. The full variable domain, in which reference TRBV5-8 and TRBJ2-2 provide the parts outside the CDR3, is EAGVTQSPTHLIKTRGQQATLRCSPISGHTSVYWYQQALGLGLQFLLWYDEGEERNRGNFPPRFSGRQFPNYSSELNVNALELEDSALYLCASSIWDRGSGELFFGEGSRLTVL.

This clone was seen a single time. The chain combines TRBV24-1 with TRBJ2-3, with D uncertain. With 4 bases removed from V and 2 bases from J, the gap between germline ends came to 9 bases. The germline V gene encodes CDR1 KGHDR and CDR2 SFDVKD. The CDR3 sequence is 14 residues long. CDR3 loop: CATSDGWDTDTQYF. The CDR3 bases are TGTGCCACCAGTGACGGCTGGGACACAGATACGCAGTATTTT.

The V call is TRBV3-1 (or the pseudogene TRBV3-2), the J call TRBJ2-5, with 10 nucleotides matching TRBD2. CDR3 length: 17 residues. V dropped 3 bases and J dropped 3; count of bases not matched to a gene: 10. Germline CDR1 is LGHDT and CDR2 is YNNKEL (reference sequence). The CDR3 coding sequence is TGTGCCAGCAGCCACGATCCAGCGGGAGGGCTCAAAGAGACCCAGTACTTC. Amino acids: CASSHDPAGGLKETQYF.

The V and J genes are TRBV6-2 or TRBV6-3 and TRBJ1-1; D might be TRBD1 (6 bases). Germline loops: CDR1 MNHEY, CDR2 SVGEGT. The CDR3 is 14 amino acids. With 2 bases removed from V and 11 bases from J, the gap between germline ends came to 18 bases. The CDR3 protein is CASSYRRGGGKAFF. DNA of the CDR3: TGTGCCAGCAGTTACAGGAGGGGGGGAGGGAAGGCTTTCTTT.

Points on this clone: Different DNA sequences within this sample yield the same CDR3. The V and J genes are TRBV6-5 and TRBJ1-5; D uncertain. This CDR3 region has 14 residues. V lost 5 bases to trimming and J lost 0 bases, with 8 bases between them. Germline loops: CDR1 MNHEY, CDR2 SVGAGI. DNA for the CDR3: TGTGCCAGCAGTCCAGAATATAGCAATCAGCCCCAGCATTTT. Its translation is CASSPEYSNQPQHF.

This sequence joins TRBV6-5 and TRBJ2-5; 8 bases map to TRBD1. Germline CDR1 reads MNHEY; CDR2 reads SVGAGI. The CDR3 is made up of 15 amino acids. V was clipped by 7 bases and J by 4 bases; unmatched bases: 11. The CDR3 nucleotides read TGTGCCAGCACCACAAGGACAGGGCTTTTAGAGACCCAGTACTTC. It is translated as CASTTRTGLLETQYF.

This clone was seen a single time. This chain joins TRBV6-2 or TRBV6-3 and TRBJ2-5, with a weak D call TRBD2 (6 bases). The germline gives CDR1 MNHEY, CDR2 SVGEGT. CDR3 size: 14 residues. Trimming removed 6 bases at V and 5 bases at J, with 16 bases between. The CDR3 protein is CASSPREPRETQYF. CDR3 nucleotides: TGTGCCAGCAGCCCCCGGGAGCCTAGGGAGACCCAGTACTTC.

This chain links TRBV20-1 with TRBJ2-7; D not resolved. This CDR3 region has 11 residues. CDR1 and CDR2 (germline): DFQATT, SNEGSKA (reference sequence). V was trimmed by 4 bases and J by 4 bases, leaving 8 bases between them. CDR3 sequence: CSATDGYEQYF. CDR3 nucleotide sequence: TGCAGTGCTACGGACGGATACGAGCAGTACTTC.

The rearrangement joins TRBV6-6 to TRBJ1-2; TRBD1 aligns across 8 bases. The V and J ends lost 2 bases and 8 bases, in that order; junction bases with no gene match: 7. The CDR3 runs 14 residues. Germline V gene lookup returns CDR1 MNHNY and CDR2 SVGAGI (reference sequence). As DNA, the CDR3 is TGTGCCAGCAGTTACCCGACAGGGGATGAAGGCTACACCTTC. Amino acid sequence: CASSYPTGDEGYTF.